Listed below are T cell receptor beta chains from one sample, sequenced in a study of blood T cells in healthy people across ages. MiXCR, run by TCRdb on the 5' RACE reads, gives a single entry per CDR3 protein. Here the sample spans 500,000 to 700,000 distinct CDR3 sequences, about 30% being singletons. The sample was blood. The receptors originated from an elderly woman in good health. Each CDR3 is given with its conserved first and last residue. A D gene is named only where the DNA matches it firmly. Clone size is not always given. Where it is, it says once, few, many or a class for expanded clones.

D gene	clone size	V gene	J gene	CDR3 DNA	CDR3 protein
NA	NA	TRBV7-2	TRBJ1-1	TGTGCCAGCAGCTTAAGCGGGAGAAGCACTGAAGCTTTCTTT	CASSLSGRSTEAFF
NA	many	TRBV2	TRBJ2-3	TGTGCCAGCATAAGTAGGAATCGAGATACGCAGTATTTT	CASISRNRDTQYF
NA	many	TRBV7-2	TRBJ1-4	TGTGCCAGCAGCACCCGGGCGGGGAAACTGTTTTTT	CASSTRAGKLFF
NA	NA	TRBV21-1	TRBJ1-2	TGTGCCAGCAGCAACTCCGTTAGGGGGCCCCCTAACTATGGCTACACCTTC	CASSNSVRGPPNYGYTF
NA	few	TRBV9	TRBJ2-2	TGTGCCAGCAGCGTAGCAGCGACTAACACCGGGGAGCTGTTTTTT	CASSVAATNTGELFF
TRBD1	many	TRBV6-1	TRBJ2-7	TGTGCCAGCTCCTACCGGGACAGACAGTACGAGCAGTACTTC	CASSYRDRQYEQYF
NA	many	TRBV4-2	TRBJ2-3	TGTGCCAGCAGCCAAGATAGGCAAGATACGCAGTATTTT	CASSQDRQDTQYF
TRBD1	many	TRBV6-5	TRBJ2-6	TGTGCCAGCACTCGGCCGGGACAGATCTCTGGGGCCAACGTCCTGACTTTC	CASTRPGQISGANVLTF
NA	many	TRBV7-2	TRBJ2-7	TGTGCCAGCAGCCACCAACTCCGGGCCAGCTACGAGCAGTACTTC	CASSHQLRASYEQYF
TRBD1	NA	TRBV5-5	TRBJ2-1	TGTGCCAGCAGCATCACCCCGGGACAGGGGGCTAATGAGCAGTTCTTC	CASSITPGQGANEQFF
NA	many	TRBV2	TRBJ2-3	TGTGCCAGCAGGCCAGATACGCAGTATTTT	CASRPDTQYF
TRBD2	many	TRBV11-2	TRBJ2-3	TGTGCCAGCAGCTTAGTTTCGGGGGGAAACACAGATACGCAGTATTTT	CASSLVSGGNTDTQYF
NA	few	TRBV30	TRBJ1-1	TGTGCCTGGAATGGGGGGACATACACTGAAGCTTTCTTT	CAWNGGTYTEAFF
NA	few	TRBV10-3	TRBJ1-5	TGTGCCATCAGTGAGGGGGGGGGAGGGACTAGCAATCAGCCCCAGCATTTT	CAISEGGGGTSNQPQHF
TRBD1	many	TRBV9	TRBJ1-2	TGTGCCAGCAGCTCACACCGGGACAGGAACTATGGCTACACCTTC	CASSSHRDRNYGYTF
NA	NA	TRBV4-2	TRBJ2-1	TGTGCCAGCAGCCCTTCCGACAGCTCCTACAATGAGCAGTTCTTC	CASSPSDSSYNEQFF
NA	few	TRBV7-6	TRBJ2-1	TGTGCCAGCAGTATTGGCGGGGTACAAAATGAGCAGTTCTTC	CASSIGGVQNEQFF
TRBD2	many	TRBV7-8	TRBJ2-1	TGTGCCAGCAGGCGGGGGGCGTACTCCTACAATGAGCAGTTCTTC	CASRRGAYSYNEQFF
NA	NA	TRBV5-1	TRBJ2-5	TGCGCCAGCAGCTTACAGGGATGGGAGACCCAGTACTTC	CASSLQGWETQYF
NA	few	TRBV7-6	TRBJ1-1	TGTGCCAGCAGCTTAGAGGACAGACCCGCGATCCGGTCCCCTGAAGCTTTCTTT	CASSLEDRPAIRSPEAFF
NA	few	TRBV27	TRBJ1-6	TGTGCCAGCAGTTTAATCACCACAGGGACTTCACCCCTCCACTTT	CASSLITTGTSPLHF
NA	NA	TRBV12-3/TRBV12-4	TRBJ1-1	TGTGCCAGCACCTGGGGCCTAAAGGTCCTTGAAGCTTTCTTT	CASTWGLKVLEAFF
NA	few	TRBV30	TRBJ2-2	TGTGCCTGGAGTGTTCGAGGATCCACCGGGGAGCTGTTTTTT	CAWSVRGSTGELFF
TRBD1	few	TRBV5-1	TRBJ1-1	TGCGCCAGCAGCCTACGGGCTCCGGGACAGGGCTCTGAAGCTTTCTTT	CASSLRAPGQGSEAFF